This passage covers 32 T cell receptor beta chains from one sample sequenced in a study of T cell responses to AZD1222 COVID-19 vaccine. The assay was immunoSEQ multiplex PCR, and TCRdb's table has in-frame clones only and misses some. This table holds around 220,000 clones, about 94% found once. This material consisted of peripheral blood, taken 28 days after the second dose of the MenACWY control vaccine. The receptors shown here come from an adult who received the MenACWY meningococcal vaccine as a control.

The genes are TRBV30 and TRBJ1-1, with 7 nucleotides matching TRBD1. V was clipped by 8 bases and J by 0 bases; unmatched bases: 12. The germline CDR1 and CDR2 sequences are GTSNPN and SVGIG (reference sequence). The CDR3 spans 15 residues. The CDR3 DNA is TGTGCCACCAGGGACAGACTAAAAATGAACACTGAAGCTTTCTTT. It translates to CATRDRLKMNTEAFF.

The chain combines TRBV4-1 with TRBJ2-2, with D perhaps matching TRBD1 (6 bases). Germline lookup yields CDR1 MGHRA and CDR2 YSYEKL. V shed 6 bases and J shed 6 bases, with 29 bases lying between them. The CDR3 totals 19 residues. CDR3 residues: CASSFRVLEFRGFAGELFF. Written as DNA, the CDR3 is TGCGCCAGCAGTTTCAGGGTGCTGGAGTTCAGGGGTTTTGCCGGGGAGCTGTTTTTT.

The chain employs TRBV28 and TRBJ1-1, with D tentatively TRBD1 (6 bases). V lost 6 bases and J 2 bases, leaving 10 bases between the germline ends. Germline V gene sequence: CDR1 MDHEN, CDR2 SYDVKM. The length of the CDR3 is 13 residues. In DNA, the CDR3 is TGTGCCAGCAGCAGGGACACAAACACTGAAGCTTTCTTT. This sequence encodes CASSRDTNTEAFF.

The chain combines TRBV6-5 with TRBJ2-6; D ambiguous. The ends were cut back, 2 bases at V and 0 bases at J, with 8 bases in the middle. Germline V gene data show CDR1 as MNHEY and CDR2 as SVGAGI. The CDR3 loop spans 16 amino acids. Here the CDR3 DNA reads TGTGCCAGCAGTTACGGGCAGTTCTCTGGGGCCAACGTCCTGACTTTC. This gives the protein CASSYGQFSGANVLTF.

This chain uses TRBV7-9 with TRBJ1-1; D remains unclear. The V end was cut by 6 bases, the J end by 3 bases, with 8 bases between. The CDR3 spans 12 residues. Germline V gene sequence: CDR1 SEHNR, CDR2 FQNEAQ (reference sequence). The CDR3 protein is CASSWRDTEAFF. DNA for the CDR3: TGTGCCAGCAGTTGGAGGGACACTGAAGCTTTCTTT.

The chain joins TRBV3-1 (or the pseudogene TRBV3-2) to TRBJ1-2; 8 bases are a match to TRBD1. Germline-derived CDR1 and CDR2 are LGHDT and YNNKEL (reference sequence). V lost 6 bases to trimming and J lost 5 bases; unmatched junction nucleotides: 17. The CDR3 is made up of 17 amino acids. CDR3 amino acids: CASSPILNRGMRYGYTF. The CDR3 DNA follows: TGTGCCAGCAGTCCAATCCTTAACAGGGGGATGAGGTATGGCTACACCTTC.

The chain has TRBV4-1 and TRBJ2-5, with D tentatively TRBD1 or TRBD2 (6 bases each). This CDR3 has 15 residues. Germline V gives CDR1 MGHRA, CDR2 YSYEKL. V shed 4 bases and J shed 5 bases, with 17 bases lying between them. CDR3 sequence reads: CASSPPRGEVETQYF. The CDR3 DNA follows: TGCGCCAGCAGCCCCCCAAGGGGGGAGGTGGAGACCCAGTACTTC.

This sequence joins TRBV28 and TRBJ1-2; D remains unclear. Per the germline V gene, CDR1 is MDHEN and CDR2 is SYDVKM. V was shortened by 2 bases and J by 5 bases, with 6 bases between the two germline ends. This CDR3 spans 12 amino acids. CDR3 sequence (DNA): TGTGCCAGCAGTTTAAAGCGTTATGGCTACACCTTC. This gives the protein CASSLKRYGYTF.

The CDR3 DNA reads as TGTGCCAGCAGTCCCAATCAGGGAAACACCATATATTTT. This sequence encodes CASSPNQGNTIYF. The chain has TRBV5-4 and TRBJ1-3; D not resolved. The V end was cut by 5 bases, the J end by 4 bases, with 10 bases between. The CDR3 length is 13 residues. The germline V gene has CDR1 SGHNT and CDR2 YYREEE (reference sequence).

The chain couples TRBV29-1 to TRBJ2-7; D possibly corresponds to TRBD2 (7 bases). The germline V gene encodes CDR1 SQVTM and CDR2 ANQGSEA. The germline V and J ends were trimmed by 7 bases and 3 bases, with 16 bases remaining between them. CDR3 length equals 13 residues. CDR3 in DNA: TGCAGCGCACTGGGGGGGCAAAACTACGAGCAGTACTTC. This sequence encodes CSALGGQNYEQYF.

The chain joins TRBV7-9 to TRBJ2-3; 7 bases fit TRBD1. The CDR3 sequence is 15 residues long. Germline CDR1 and CDR2: SEHNR and FQNEAQ (reference sequence). The ends lost 3 bases at V and 0 bases at J; junction bases unmatched: 3. CDR3 protein: CASSFRQGSTDTQYF. The DNA of the CDR3 is TGTGCCAGCAGCTTCCGACAGGGTAGCACAGATACGCAGTATTTT.

The V call is TRBV2, the J call TRBJ1-5, with TRBD1 as a possible D gene (5 bases). The CDR3 is 17 residues long. The V gene's germline CDR1 is SNHLY and CDR2 FYNNEI. Between the trimmed V and J ends, which lost 4 bases and 1 base, there was a span of 17 bases. In DNA form, the CDR3 reads TGTGCCAGCAGTGGAGGATTTGACAGACCAAGCAATCAGCCCCAGCATTTT. Translated, it gives CASSGGFDRPSNQPQHF.

The rearrangement joins TRBV5-8 to TRBJ1-5, with TRBD1 identical over 8 bases. CDR1 and CDR2 from the germline V gene are SGHTS and YDEGEE. Trimming removed 0 bases from V and 2 bases from J; junction bases left unmatched: 7. The CDR3 runs 17 residues. The CDR3 spells CASSLALEGQGNQPQHF. The CDR3 bases are TGTGCCAGCAGCTTGGCCTTGGAGGGACAGGGCAATCAGCCCCAGCATTTT.

The chain carries TRBV12-3 or TRBV12-4 and TRBJ2-5, with D unresolved. Trimming removed 6 bases from V and 2 bases from J, with 10 bases in between. CDR3 length equals 13 residues. CDR3 sequence: CASSKGFQETQYF. The CDR3 bases are TGTGCCAGCAGCAAAGGATTTCAAGAGACCCAGTACTTC.

CDR3 nucleotide sequence: TGTGCCAGCTCACCCGACAGGGGGCTGTACGAGCAGTACTTC. Its protein is CASSPDRGLYEQYF. The chain links TRBV18 to TRBJ2-7; the match to TRBD1 covers 10 bases. Trimming cost V 3 bases and J 4 bases; bases outside gene matches: 3. The length of the CDR3 is 14 residues. Germline CDR1 reads KGHSH; CDR2 reads LQKENI.

The chain carries TRBV28 and TRBJ1-6; D unresolved. The CDR3 runs to 15 residues. Germline lookup yields CDR1 MDHEN and CDR2 SYDVKM. Trimming stripped 7 bases from V and 2 bases from J, with 12 bases between. The CDR3 here is CASTGRSAYNSPLHF. The CDR3 DNA reads TGTGCCAGCACCGGGCGGTCAGCCTATAATTCACCCCTCCACTTT.

J is TRBJ1-2 and V is TRBV9; D not resolved. The germline V gene has CDR1 SGDLS and CDR2 YYNGEE. V was clipped by 0 bases and J by 8 bases, with 14 bases between them. CDR3 length: 14 amino acids. CDR3 bases: TGTGCCAGCAGCGTAGGTCTTGGGGAGTGGGGCTACACCTTC. Its translation is CASSVGLGEWGYTF.

The chain carries TRBV27 and TRBJ2-5; 7 bases fit TRBD1. CDR1 MNHEY and CDR2 SMNVEV come from the germline V gene (reference sequence). V shed 4 bases and J 5 bases; nucleotides not matched to a gene: 10. The CDR3 runs to 15 residues. The CDR3 bases are TGTGCCAGCAGTTCCGACAGGGCTCAAGAGGAGACCCAGTACTTC. It is translated as CASSSDRAQEETQYF.

The chain links TRBV7-9 to TRBJ2-2; D is unresolved. Trimming stripped 5 bases from V and 3 bases from J, with 19 bases between. This CDR3 has 17 residues. The germline V gene encodes CDR1 SEHNR and CDR2 FQNEAQ (reference sequence). The CDR3 nucleotides are TGTGCCAGCAGCCTCGGAAGTAGGGCTTCGGACACCGGGGAGCTGTTTTTT. Residues: CASSLGSRASDTGELFF.

The gene calls are TRBV20-1 and TRBJ1-1; D is undetermined. From germline, CDR1 is DFQATT and CDR2 SNEGSKA (reference sequence). Trimming took off 3 bases at V and 0 bases at J, with 11 bases between the two ends. The length of the CDR3 is 14 residues. The CDR3 here is CSASSGLLNTEAFF. CDR3 nucleotide sequence: TGCAGTGCTAGTTCGGGGTTATTGAACACTGAAGCTTTCTTT.

The chain recombines TRBV30 with TRBJ1-2; D may be TRBD1 (6 bases). Per the germline V gene, CDR1 is GTSNPN and CDR2 is SVGIG (reference sequence). V lost 3 bases, J lost 2 bases, and 10 bases lay in between. The CDR3 extends over 13 amino acids. This CDR3 reads CAWRGTRNYGYTF. As DNA, the CDR3 is TGTGCCTGGAGAGGGACACGAAACTATGGCTACACCTTC.

The chain combines TRBV27 with TRBJ2-7, with D perhaps matching TRBD1 (5 bases). Trimming shortened V by 3 bases and J by 0 bases, and 6 bases separated the two germline ends. Germline lookup yields CDR1 MNHEY and CDR2 SMNVEV (reference sequence). This CDR3 spans 13 amino acids. The CDR3 DNA sequence: TGTGCCAGCAGTTTGCAGGGCTCCTACGAGCAGTACTTC. This translates into CASSLQGSYEQYF.

With regard to this clone: The junction and the germline gene differ at one end; a read error may be behind it. V is TRBV7-7 and J is TRBJ2-3, with D possibly being TRBD1 or TRBD2 (6 bases each). The CDR3 contains 15 residues. Germline CDR1 reads SSHAT; CDR2 reads FNYEAQ (reference sequence). The CDR3 region has the DNA TGTGCTAGCAGCTTAGGGGGGACTAGCACAGATACGCAGTATTTT. Translated: CASSLGGTSTDTQYF.

The chain employs TRBV7-3 and TRBJ2-5; 7 bases are a match to TRBD1. Per germline, CDR1 SGHTA and CDR2 FQGTGA. Unmatched junction bases numbered 12, after V lost 4 bases and J lost 4 bases. The CDR3 covers 16 residues. The CDR3 here is CASSSDSGTAPETQYF. The CDR3, as DNA: TGTGCCAGCAGCTCAGACTCCGGGACAGCCCCAGAGACCCAGTACTTC.

V gene TRBV19 combines with J gene TRBJ1-3, with D maybe TRBD1 (5 bases). Germline CDR1 is LNHDA and CDR2 is SQIVND (reference sequence). Trimming left V 7 bases short and J 4 bases short, with 11 bases between. The CDR3 length is 13 residues. CDR3 sequence: CASNGGIGNTIYF. The CDR3 DNA reads as TGTGCCAGTAACGGGGGAATCGGAAACACCATATATTTT.

The V call is TRBV7-3, the J call TRBJ2-6, with D uncertain. The CDR3 totals 17 residues. Trimming removed 4 bases from V and 1 base from J, with 14 bases in between. Germline V gene lookup returns CDR1 SGHTA and CDR2 FQGTGA. This CDR3 reads CASSSTPGLSGANVLTF. CDR3 coding DNA: TGTGCCAGCAGCTCCACACCAGGTTTATCTGGGGCCAACGTCCTGACTTTC.

This clone was seen a few times. The chain combines TRBV27 with TRBJ2-1; no clear D. This CDR3 region has 11 residues. Looked up from germline, CDR1 is MNHEY and CDR2 is SMNVEV (reference sequence). V lost 2 bases, J lost 10 bases, and 6 bases lay in between. The CDR3 DNA follows: TGTGCCAGCAGTTTAGGGCAGGAGCAGTTCTTC. Its translation: CASSLGQEQFF.

The rearrangement joins TRBV28 to TRBJ1-4; 10 bases map to TRBD1. The J segment lost 8 bases and the V segment lost 5 bases, leaving 5 bases of the junction unmatched. Germline-derived CDR1 and CDR2 are MDHEN and SYDVKM. CDR3 length: 14 residues. The CDR3 region has the DNA TGTGCCAGCAGTAAGACAGGGGGCAAAGAAAAACTGTTTTTT. Encoded protein: CASSKTGGKEKLFF.

The chain couples TRBV6-2 or TRBV6-3 to TRBJ2-1; D may be TRBD1 (6 bases). The germline V gene encodes CDR1 MNHEY and CDR2 SVGEGT. Trimming stripped 5 bases from V and 0 bases from J, with 14 bases between. This CDR3 contains 16 residues. Here the CDR3 DNA reads TGTGCCAGCAGTGGCTCGGAGACAGGCTCCTACAATGAGCAGTTCTTC. This sequence encodes CASSGSETGSYNEQFF.

This chain joins TRBV28 and TRBJ1-5, with D possibly being TRBD1 (6 bases). The CDR3 spans 15 residues. With 6 bases removed from V and 2 bases from J, the gap between germline ends came to 14 bases. Per the germline V gene, CDR1 is MDHEN and CDR2 is SYDVKM. The CDR3 region is CASSYGTNRNQPQHF. In DNA, the CDR3 is TGTGCCAGCAGCTACGGGACAAATCGCAATCAGCCCCAGCATTTT.

The chain combines TRBV28 with TRBJ2-1, with 7 bases that match TRBD2. Trimming took 10 bases from V and 4 from J; bases not matched to a gene: 7. The CDR3 has 13 amino acids. The V gene's germline CDR1 is MDHEN and CDR2 SYDVKM. CDR3 loop: CATSGRPYNEQFF. Written as DNA, the CDR3 is TGTGCCACCTCCGGGAGGCCGTACAATGAGCAGTTCTTC.

The V and J genes are TRBV21-1 and TRBJ2-5; the table's TRBD1 call for D was not verified on the DNA. TRBV21-1 is a documented pseudogene. CDR3 length: 15 amino acids. The CDR3 spells CASRIRDREQETQYF. Here the CDR3 DNA reads TGTGCCAGCAGAATCCGGGACAGGGAACAAGAGACCCAGTACTTC.